One and the same sample provided the 14 T cell receptor beta chains below, sequenced in a study of blood T cell repertoires in COVID-19. Profiling relied on immunoSEQ multiplex PCR, and the TCRdb table lists in-frame clones only, not all of them. The sample holds about 140,000 clones, just over 85% seen once. Input material: peripheral blood. These receptors were obtained from a woman aged 55-70 years with acute or convalescent COVID-19.

The chain joins TRBV4-3 to TRBJ2-7; D might be TRBD1 (6 bases). This CDR3 contains 13 residues. Trimming stripped 0 bases from V and 6 bases from J, with 9 bases between. Germline CDR1 and CDR2: LGHNA and YSLEER. The chain's CDR3 is CASSQDPRGEQYF. The CDR3 DNA reads TGCGCCAGCAGCCAAGATCCCAGGGGCGAGCAGTACTTC.

The CDR3 sequence is CAWRGTSTDTQYF. The CDR3 DNA is TGTGCCTGGAGAGGGACTAGCACAGATACGCAGTATTTT. The chain links TRBV30 to TRBJ2-3; D may be TRBD2 (6 bases). V was cut by 3 bases and J by 0 bases, with 7 bases left in between. The CDR3 runs to 13 residues. Germline CDR1 GTSNPN, CDR2 SVGIG (reference sequence). The whole variable domain, remainder taken from reference TRBV30 and TRBJ2-3, is SQTIHQWPATLVQPVGSPLSLECTVEGTSNPNLYWYRQAAGRGLQLLFYSVGIGQISSEVPQNLSASRPQDRQFILSSKKLLLSDSGFYLCAWRGTSTDTQYFGPGTRLTVL.

This chain links TRBV19 with TRBJ1-5; 8 bases align to TRBD1. Per the germline V gene, CDR1 is LNHDA and CDR2 is SQIVND (reference sequence). V trimming: 3 bases; J trimming: 2 bases; junction bases outside the gene matches: 9. CDR3 size: 17 residues. The CDR3 sequence is CASSIGGDRGRNQPQHF. CDR3 nucleotide sequence: TGTGCCAGTAGTATCGGGGGAGACAGGGGACGCAATCAGCCCCAGCATTTT.

The CDR3 region has the DNA TGTGCCAGTAGCGCTCCCACCGGGGGTACGCAGTATTTT. Amino acid sequence: CASSAPTGGTQYF. The chain recombines TRBV19 with TRBJ2-3; weak D call: TRBD2 (6 bases). Germline assignment: CDR1 LNHDA and CDR2 SQIVND (reference sequence). The CDR3 runs to 13 residues. Trimming took off 6 bases at V and 8 bases at J, with 15 bases between the two ends.

The V call is TRBV6-2 or TRBV6-3, the J call TRBJ2-3, with TRBD2 matching 13 bases. V shed 2 bases, J shed 0 bases, and the junction held 11 bases outside the gene matches. The CDR3 is 20 amino acids. Germline CDR1 is MNHEY and CDR2 is SVGEGT. The CDR3: CASSYQLGTSGAASTDTQYF. The CDR3 nucleotides read TGTGCCAGCAGTTACCAACTTGGGACTAGCGGGGCGGCCAGCACAGATACGCAGTATTTT.

The chain employs TRBV28 and TRBJ1-3; D is perhaps TRBD1 (5 bases). The V gene lost 3 bases and the J gene lost 4 bases, with 16 bases spanning the gap. CDR3 size: 16 residues. Germline V gene sequence: CDR1 MDHEN, CDR2 SYDVKM. The CDR3 coding sequence is TGTGCCAGCAGTTTGTGGCAGGGAATTGGAGGAAACACCATATATTTT. Protein: CASSLWQGIGGNTIYF.

The chain combines TRBV7-8 with TRBJ1-6, with 8 bases matching TRBD1. Unmatched junction bases numbered 7, after V lost 1 base and J lost 5 bases. Per the germline V gene, CDR1 is SGHVS and CDR2 is FQNEAQ. The CDR3 is 17 amino acids. In DNA, the CDR3 is TGTGCCAGCAGCTTAGGTCTCAGGGGGCGAGATAATTCACCCCTCCACTTT. It encodes CASSLGLRGRDNSPLHF.

The table lists this clone with a count of one. The V gene is TRBV7-6, the J gene TRBJ2-3; TRBD2 matches at 15 bases. This CDR3 is built from 17 residues. CDR1 SGHVS and CDR2 FNYEAQ come from the germline V gene. J was trimmed by 7 bases and V by 1 base; bases with no gene match: 6. The CDR3 DNA is TGTGCCAGCAGCTTAGGGACTAGCGGGGGGGCCGTGAATACGCAGTATTTT. Protein product: CASSLGTSGGAVNTQYF.

This clone was seen a single time. V gene TRBV6-5 combines with J gene TRBJ2-2; tentatively, D is TRBD1 (5 bases). V lost 8 bases to trimming and J lost 6 bases, with 16 bases between them. Looked up from germline, CDR1 is MNHEY and CDR2 is SVGAGI. The CDR3 sequence is 14 residues long. As DNA, the CDR3 is TGTGCCAGCCACGAGACCCTAGGGGCCGGGGAGCTGTTTTTT. This codes for CASHETLGAGELFF.

The rearrangement joins TRBV7-2 to TRBJ1-6, with TRBD1 matching 8 bases. J gave up 9 bases and V 1 base, and 5 bases lay outside the gene matches. The CDR3 totals 15 residues. Per the germline V gene, CDR1 is SGHTA and CDR2 is FQGNSA. The DNA of the CDR3 is TGTGCCAGCAGCTTAGGGGCAGGGGGCAGTTCACCCCTCCACTTT. Translating it yields CASSLGAGGSSPLHF.

The V gene is TRBV4-1, the J gene TRBJ1-5; D is unclear. This CDR3 comprises 15 residues. Looked up from germline, CDR1 is MGHRA and CDR2 is YSYEKL. V lost 0 bases and J lost 7, with 13 bases in between. The DNA of the CDR3 is TGCGCCAGCAGCCAAGAAGGAGGAGGTCGCCAGCCCCAGCATTTT. Translation: CASSQEGGGRQPQHF.

The chain uses TRBV4-1 and TRBJ1-1; no clear D gene. CDR1 is MGHRA and CDR2 is YSYEKL in the germline V gene. The V end lost 5 bases, the J end lost 0 bases, and 7 bases lay between the germline ends. This CDR3 has 13 amino acids. DNA for the CDR3: TGCGCCAGCAGCGGCAGGTTGAACACTGAAGCTTTCTTT. This gives the protein CASSGRLNTEAFF.

Written as DNA, the CDR3 is TGCGCCAGCAGTCAAGGACCGGGACAGGGGATCGAGGACCCTGAAGCTTTCTTT. This encodes CASSQGPGQGIEDPEAFF. The genes are TRBV23-1 and TRBJ1-1, with 10 bases aligning to TRBD1. TRBV23-1 is given ORF status, its function remaining uncertain. V lost 2 bases, J lost 6 bases, and 15 bases stayed unmatched. The CDR3 consists of 18 residues.

This clone has a handful of counts. The chain employs TRBV3-1 (or the pseudogene TRBV3-2) and TRBJ1-2; 7 bases line up with TRBD1. Germline assignment: CDR1 LGHDT and CDR2 YNNKEL (reference sequence). V was clipped by 3 bases and J by 2 bases; unmatched bases: 3. The CDR3 loop spans 14 amino acids. The CDR3 DNA follows: TGTGCCAGCAGCCACTTGACAGGGAACTATGGCTACACCTTC. Protein product: CASSHLTGNYGYTF.